Presented here are 3 T cell receptor beta chains from one specimen sequenced in a study of cytomegalovirus exposure and HLA in healthy donors. The primer mix had 60 Vbeta and 13 Jbeta primers. This table comes from immunoSEQ multiplex PCR, and its TCRdb copy is limited to in-frame clones, with some not included. The sample carries fewer than 200,000 clones, around 78% recorded once. Sequenced input: PBMCs. These TCRs come from a woman aged 30 to 39 in good health and CMV-seropositive.

The chain couples TRBV5-1 to TRBJ1-1; D perhaps matches TRBD1 (5 bases). The CDR3 has 10 residues. V shed 6 bases and J shed 11 bases, with 11 bases lying between them. The germline V gene has CDR1 SGHRS and CDR2 YFSETQ. CDR3 in DNA: TGCGCCAGCACCTCCGGGGGGGCTTTCTTT. Protein product: CASTSGGAFF.

The sample holds one count of this clone. The V and J genes are TRBV15 and TRBJ2-1, with 12 bases aligning to TRBD2. CDR3 length: 16 residues. The V gene end was trimmed by 0 bases and the J gene end by 9 bases; junction bases not matched to a gene: 6. Germline V CDR1 and CDR2: LNHNV, YYDKDF (reference sequence). The CDR3 sequence is CATSREGLAGRGEQFF. The CDR3 region has the DNA TGTGCCACCAGCAGAGAAGGACTAGCGGGACGAGGTGAGCAGTTCTTC.

The chain links TRBV7-3 to TRBJ2-7; TRBD1 matches at 8 bases. Looked up from germline, CDR1 is SGHTA and CDR2 is FQGTGA. The CDR3 consists of 16 residues. V dropped 5 bases and J dropped 3; count of bases not matched to a gene: 12. CDR3 bases: TGTGCCAGCAGCGCAGGACAGGGACTGGTCTACTACGAGCAGTACTTC. Amino acids: CASSAGQGLVYYEQYF.